A single sample gave rise to the 26 T cell receptor beta chains below, sequenced in a study of blood T cell repertoires in COVID-19. Some clones are missing from TCRdb's copy, which holds only in-frame ones; the method was immunoSEQ multiplex PCR. The table records under 250,000 clones, around 81% of them present only once. Sequencing input: peripheral blood. Every receptor here comes from a man between 45 and 60 years old with active or convalescent COVID-19.

The V and J genes are TRBV2 and TRBJ2-3; TRBD2 aligns across 15 bases. The CDR3 has 15 residues. Trimming at V came to 6 bases and at J to 6 bases, leaving 4 bases not matched to a gene. The germline gives CDR1 SNHLY, CDR2 FYNNEI. In DNA, the CDR3 is TGTGCCAGCAGAGGACTAGCGGGGGGGGCGGATACGCAGTATTTT. Translating gives CASRGLAGGADTQYF.

V gene TRBV7-9 combines with J gene TRBJ1-6; D remains unclear. Trimming left V 1 base short and J 0 bases short, with 4 bases between. The CDR3 contains 15 residues. In germline, CDR1 is SEHNR, CDR2 FQNEAQ (reference sequence). The CDR3 protein is CASSLESSYNSPLHF. The CDR3 DNA follows: TGTGCCAGCAGCTTAGAGAGCTCCTATAATTCACCCCTCCACTTT.

The rearrangement joins TRBV28 to TRBJ2-7; D uncertain. Germline V lookup: CDR1 MDHEN, CDR2 SYDVKM. V shed 8 bases and J shed 2 bases, with 16 bases lying between them. The CDR3 sequence is 14 residues long. DNA for the CDR3: TGTGCCAGCTGTGCCGGCCGGGTTCCCTACGAGCAGTACTTC. Its protein product is CASCAGRVPYEQYF.

The chain is built from TRBV15 and TRBJ1-2, with no clear D. The germline CDR1 and CDR2 sequences are LNHNV and YYDKDF (reference sequence). The CDR3 totals 15 residues. The V end was cut by 0 bases, the J end by 0 bases, with 8 bases between. DNA of the CDR3: TGTGCCACCAGCAGAGATCTGTCCGCTAACTATGGCTACACCTTC. Translating it yields CATSRDLSANYGYTF.

The V call is TRBV24-1, the J call TRBJ1-5; possibly TRBD1 for D (5 bases). The CDR3 contains 13 residues. V dropped 6 bases and J dropped 5 bases, with 10 bases sitting between them. CDR1 is KGHDR, CDR2 SFDVKD, per germline. CDR3 protein: CATSLDNHQPQHF. In DNA, the CDR3 is TGTGCCACCAGTCTGGACAACCATCAGCCCCAGCATTTT.

The J gene is TRBJ1-1, the V gene TRBV12-3 or TRBV12-4, with TRBD1 as a possible D gene (5 bases). Trimming pared 6 bases from V and 5 bases from J, leaving 13 bases between. This CDR3 contains 13 residues. The CDR3 region has the DNA TGTGCCAGCAGCCCGGGACTTCGGACTGAAGCTTTCTTT. This encodes CASSPGLRTEAFF.

This sequence joins TRBV11-2 and TRBJ2-7, with 10 nucleotides matching TRBD2. CDR3 size: 15 residues. V dropped 1 base and J dropped 2; count of bases not matched to a gene: 2. Germline CDR1 is SGHAT and CDR2 is FQNNGV. In nucleotides, the CDR3 is TGTGCCAGCAGCTTAGGGCTAGCGGGGGCCTACGAGCAGTACTTC. Protein: CASSLGLAGAYEQYF.

The chain recombines TRBV6-5 with TRBJ2-1, with TRBD1 matching over 8 bases. The CDR3 extends over 13 amino acids. The ends lost 6 bases at V and 15 bases at J; junction bases unmatched: 13. From germline, CDR1 is MNHEY and CDR2 SVGAGI. DNA for the CDR3: TGTGCCAGCAGATCTGGACAGGGATCTAAGCGGTTCTTC. Encoded protein: CASRSGQGSKRFF.

The chain joins TRBV6-1 to TRBJ1-6; D might be TRBD1 (6 bases). CDR3 length: 15 amino acids. Trimming removed 1 base at V and 9 bases at J, with 13 bases between. Germline V gene sequence: CDR1 MNHNS, CDR2 SASEGT. CDR3 in DNA: TGTGCCAGCAGTGAAGGTTTACAGGGTGGTTCACCCCTCCACTTT. This codes for CASSEGLQGGSPLHF.

This clone occurred many times. V and J are TRBV7-6 and TRBJ1-4, with D perhaps matching TRBD1 (5 bases). This CDR3 contains 17 residues. Germline V gene lookup returns CDR1 SGHVS and CDR2 FNYEAQ. V was cut by 1 base and J by 10 bases, with 22 bases left in between. CDR3 bases: TGTGCCAGCAGCTTAGGATCCGCAGGGAGGAATCTAGGAAAACTGTTTTTT. Protein product: CASSLGSAGRNLGKLFF.

The chain links TRBV12-3 or TRBV12-4 to TRBJ2-3, with 7 bases lining up with TRBD2. This CDR3 is 13 amino acids long. V was pared by 4 bases and J by 6 bases, with 4 bases of the junction left unmatched. The CDR3 reads CASSWEGADTQYF. CDR3 nucleotide sequence: TGTGCCAGCAGTTGGGAGGGAGCCGATACGCAGTATTTT.

This chain uses TRBV7-5 with TRBJ1-5; the table calls TRBD1, which could not be checked here. TRBV7-5 is flagged as a pseudogene. There are 14 residues in the CDR3. CDR3 DNA sequence: TGTGTCAGAAGCTTAGTCGCAGGGGGTCAGCCCCAGCATTTT. This codes for CVRSLVAGGQPQHF.

The V call is TRBV7-8, the J call TRBJ2-7; perhaps TRBD2 as D (6 bases). The germline V and J ends were trimmed by 2 bases and 3 bases, with 14 bases remaining between them. Germline V gene lookup returns CDR1 SGHVS and CDR2 FQNEAQ. This CDR3 comprises 15 residues. The CDR3, as DNA: TGTGCCAGCAGCTTATGGAGGGTCGGTGTCTACGAGCAGTACTTC. Its translation: CASSLWRVGVYEQYF.

The rearrangement uses TRBV7-3 and TRBJ2-3; 7 bases are a match to TRBD2. The CDR3 length is 17 residues. The germline V gene has CDR1 SGHTA and CDR2 FQGTGA. The trim removed 1 base at V and 4 bases at J, leaving 11 bases unmatched. Here the CDR3 DNA reads TGTGCCAGCAGCTTAATTCCGACTAGCTTCCAGGCAGATACGCAGTATTTT. Translated: CASSLIPTSFQADTQYF.

The chain joins TRBV19 to TRBJ2-3; 7 bases align to TRBD2. The germline V gene has CDR1 LNHDA and CDR2 SQIVND (reference sequence). This CDR3 spans 15 amino acids. The J segment lost 2 bases and the V segment lost 3 bases, leaving 5 bases of the junction unmatched. The CDR3 reads CASSIQGGDTDTQYF. The CDR3 DNA sequence: TGTGCCAGTAGTATCCAGGGAGGGGACACAGATACGCAGTATTTT.

This sequence joins TRBV6-1 and TRBJ1-5; D gene uncertain. Germline CDR1 and CDR2: MNHNS and SASEGT. The CDR3 sequence is 14 residues long. The V and J ends lost 2 bases and 3 bases respectively, with 8 bases between them. Here the CDR3 DNA reads TGTGCCAGCAGTGAAATCAGATACAATCAGCCCCAGCATTTT. This gives the protein CASSEIRYNQPQHF.

Points on this clone: Distinct nucleotide sequences in the sample also encode this CDR3. The chain uses TRBV30 and TRBJ2-2; D not resolved. Per the germline V gene, CDR1 is GTSNPN and CDR2 is SVGIG (reference sequence). Trimming cost V 0 bases and J 2 bases, with 7 bases left between them. The CDR3 contains 14 residues. Here the CDR3 DNA reads TGTGCCTGGAGTGTGGGCCAAAACACCGGGGAGCTGTTTTTT. Protein: CAWSVGQNTGELFF. The full variable domain, completed using reference TRBV30 and TRBJ2-2, is SQTIHQWPATLVQPVGSPLSLECTVEGTSNPNLYWYRQAAGRGLQLLFYSVGIGQISSEVPQNLSASRPQDRQFILSSKKLLLSDSGFYLCAWSVGQNTGELFFGEGSRLTVL.

V gene TRBV6-5 combines with J gene TRBJ1-1; D is unclear. The V end lost 6 bases, the J end lost 0 bases, and 14 bases lay between the germline ends. The CDR3 is made up of 15 amino acids. Germline V gene data show CDR1 as MNHEY and CDR2 as SVGAGI. CDR3 amino acids: CASSRRSKVNTEAFF. The CDR3 nucleotides read TGTGCCAGCAGCCGCCGGTCCAAAGTGAACACTGAAGCTTTCTTT.

V is TRBV28 and J is TRBJ1-2; TRBD1 agrees at 7 bases. This CDR3 has 15 residues. CDR1 is MDHEN and CDR2 is SYDVKM in the germline V gene. V was clipped by 5 bases and J by 0 bases; unmatched bases: 6. The CDR3 loop is CASSPIGTANYGYTF. The CDR3 DNA follows: TGTGCCAGCAGTCCCATCGGGACAGCTAACTATGGCTACACCTTC.

CDR3 in DNA: TGTGCCAGCTCCCGCGGGGGGAAAGAGACCCAGTACTTC. Translation: CASSRGGKETQYF. The chain links TRBV9 to TRBJ2-5; 8 nucleotides match TRBD2. J gave up 3 bases and V 7 bases, and 5 bases lay outside the gene matches. The CDR3 covers 13 residues. The V gene's germline CDR1 is SGDLS and CDR2 YYNGEE.

The chain couples TRBV30 to TRBJ1-1; D is unresolved. V lost 2 bases to trimming and J lost 6 bases, with 19 bases between them. The germline V gene has CDR1 GTSNPN and CDR2 SVGIG (reference sequence). CDR3 size: 15 residues. The CDR3 sequence is CAWSRETRNGAEAFF. The CDR3 DNA reads as TGTGCCTGGAGTAGGGAGACCCGGAACGGGGCTGAAGCTTTCTTT.

The chain carries TRBV5-1 and TRBJ2-3, with 9 bases fitting TRBD2. Germline CDR1 SGHRS, CDR2 YFSETQ. The CDR3 sequence is 14 residues long. V was pared by 4 bases and J by 6 bases, with 6 bases of the junction left unmatched. CDR3 residues: CASSLRGGLDTQYF. In DNA form, the CDR3 reads TGCGCCAGCAGCCTGCGGGGGGGCCTGGATACGCAGTATTTT.

This rearrangement joins TRBV15 to TRBJ1-1, with no clear D. CDR1 is LNHNV, CDR2 YYDKDF, per germline (reference sequence). V lost 0 bases and J lost 9, with 17 bases in between. This CDR3 comprises 15 residues. CDR3 coding DNA: TGTGCCACCAGCAGAGATAAAAGCGACGCTCGTCAAGCTTTCTTT. Translating gives CATSRDKSDARQAFF.

The rearrangement uses TRBV29-1 and TRBJ2-1, with D tentatively TRBD1 (6 bases). V lost 3 bases and J lost 8, with 11 bases in between. CDR1 SQVTM and CDR2 ANQGSEA come from the germline V gene. The CDR3 extends over 12 amino acids. This chain's CDR3 is CSVDQPGDEQFF. The CDR3, as DNA: TGCAGCGTTGACCAGCCAGGGGATGAGCAGTTCTTC.

Comments on this clone: This sample includes further DNA sequences coding for the same CDR3. This sequence joins TRBV11-2 and TRBJ2-1, with D unresolved. V dropped 1 base and J dropped 10 bases, with 8 bases sitting between them. This CDR3 is built from 12 residues. Germline CDR1 and CDR2: SGHAT and FQNNGV. The CDR3 nucleotides are TGTGCCAGCAGCTTAGCCGTCGGGGAGCAGTTCTTC. This sequence encodes CASSLAVGEQFF.

The count of this clone is one. V and J are TRBV5-6 and TRBJ1-4; weak D call: TRBD1 (6 bases). Germline values: CDR1 SGHDT, CDR2 YYEEEE. The CDR3 length is 15 residues. The V gene lost 0 bases and the J gene lost 6 bases, with 12 bases spanning the gap. Here the CDR3 DNA reads TGTGCCAGCAGCTTGGTCCCGGGGGGCGATGAAAAACTGTTTTTT. It translates to CASSLVPGGDEKLFF.